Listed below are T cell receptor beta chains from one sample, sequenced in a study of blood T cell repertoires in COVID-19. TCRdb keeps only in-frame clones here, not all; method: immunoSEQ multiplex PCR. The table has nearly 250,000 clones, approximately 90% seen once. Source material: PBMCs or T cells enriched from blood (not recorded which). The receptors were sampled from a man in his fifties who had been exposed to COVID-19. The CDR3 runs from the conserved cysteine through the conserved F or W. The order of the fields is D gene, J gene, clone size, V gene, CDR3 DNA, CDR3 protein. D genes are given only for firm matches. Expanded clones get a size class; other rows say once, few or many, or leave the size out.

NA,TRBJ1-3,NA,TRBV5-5,TGTGCCAGCAGCCCACCCCCGGGGACTTACTCTGGAAACACCATATATTTT,CASSPPPGTYSGNTIYF
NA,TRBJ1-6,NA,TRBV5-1,TGCGCCAGCAGCTGGTCCCCAGGGCTAAATTCACCCCTCCACTTT,CASSWSPGLNSPLHF
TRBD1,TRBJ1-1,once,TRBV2,TGTGCCAGCAGCTCGGACAGGGAGGATTTCTTT,CASSSDREDFF
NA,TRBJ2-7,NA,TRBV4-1,TGCGCCAGCAGCCAACTCCACACAGCCTACGAGCAGTACTTC,CASSQLHTAYEQYF
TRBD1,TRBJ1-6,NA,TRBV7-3,TGTGCCAGCAGCGATGACAGGGCGGCTTCACCCCTCCACTTT,CASSDDRAASPLHF
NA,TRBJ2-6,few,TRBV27,TGTGCCAGCAGTTTTGTAGTCTCTGGGGCCAACGTCCTGACTTTC,CASSFVVSGANVLTF
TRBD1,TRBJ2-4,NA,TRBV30,TGTGCCTGGAGGCGACAGGGGAGGAACATTCAGTACTTC,CAWRRQGRNIQYF
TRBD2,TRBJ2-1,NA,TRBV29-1,TGCAGCGTTGAGGAGGGGCGGGGGTATGAGCAGTTCTTC,CSVEEGRGYEQFF
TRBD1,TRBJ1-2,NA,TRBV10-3,TGTGCCATCAGTGAGGACAGGGGGGGGGATGGCTACACCTTC,CAISEDRGGDGYTF
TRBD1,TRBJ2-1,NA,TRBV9,TGTGCCAGCAGCTCAGGGGGAGCGGCCTACCTACACAATGAGCAGTTCTTC,CASSSGGAAYLHNEQFF
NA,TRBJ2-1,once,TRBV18,TGTGCCAGCTCCCTACATTGGGCAGGGGAATACAATGAGCAGTTCTTC,CASSLHWAGEYNEQFF
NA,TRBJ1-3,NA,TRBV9,TGTGCCAGCAGCCCTAATCCTCCGGGGAACTCTGGAAACACCATATATTTT,CASSPNPPGNSGNTIYF
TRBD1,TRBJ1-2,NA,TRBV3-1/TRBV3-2,TGTGCCAGCAGCCAAACAGGGGGCGTACATGGCTACACCTTC,CASSQTGGVHGYTF
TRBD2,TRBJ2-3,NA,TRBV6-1,TGTGCCAGCAGTGAAATTAGCGGGGGCCTCACAGATACGCAGTATTTT,CASSEISGGLTDTQYF
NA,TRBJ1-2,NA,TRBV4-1,TGCGCCAGCAGCCAAGGGAACAGGGTCGGAGGCTACACCTTC,CASSQGNRVGGYTF
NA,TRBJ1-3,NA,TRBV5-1,TGCGCCAGCAGCTTGGTGTGGGGCGCTTACGGAGCTGGAAACACCATATATTTT,CASSLVWGAYGAGNTIYF
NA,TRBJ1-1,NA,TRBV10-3,TGTGCCATCCAGTCACGACAGGCGAACACTGAAGCTTTCTTT,CAIQSRQANTEAFF
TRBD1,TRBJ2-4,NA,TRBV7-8,TGTGCCAGCAGCCCAGCCAGGGGGCCGCCCAAAAACATTCAGTACTTC,CASSPARGPPKNIQYF
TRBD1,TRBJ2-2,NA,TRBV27,TGTGCCAGCAGTCTCCACGGACAGGGGACTAACACCGGGGAGCTGTTTTTT,CASSLHGQGTNTGELFF
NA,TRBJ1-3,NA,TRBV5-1,TGCGCCAGCAGCTCCGGGTTAGGAAACACCATATATTTT,CASSSGLGNTIYF
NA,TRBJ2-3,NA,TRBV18,TGTGCCAGCTCACCATCGGCAGGGGAGACGGATACGCAGTATTTT,CASSPSAGETDTQYF
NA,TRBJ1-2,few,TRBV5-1,TGCGCCAGCAGCTTGGACGCAGGGTCGTATGGCTACACCTTC,CASSLDAGSYGYTF
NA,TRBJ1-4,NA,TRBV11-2,TGTGCCAGCAGTAGTCAGGGCCTGCCTGAAAAACTGTTTTTT,CASSSQGLPEKLFF
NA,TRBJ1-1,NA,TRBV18,TGTGCCAGCTCACCATTACGGGGAGTGAACACTGAAGCTTTCTTT,CASSPLRGVNTEAFF
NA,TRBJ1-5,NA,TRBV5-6,TGTGCCAGCAGCTTTGGGGGGAACAATCAGCCCCAGCATTTT,CASSFGGNNQPQHF
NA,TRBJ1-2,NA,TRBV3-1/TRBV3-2,TGTGCCAGCAGCCAAGGGCGGAGGGGTGGCTACACCTTC,CASSQGRRGGYTF
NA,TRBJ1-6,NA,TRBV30,TGTGCCTGGAGTGGTGCCAGCGGAGGGTTGAGCTCCTATAATTCACCCCTCCACTTT,CAWSGASGGLSSYNSPLHF
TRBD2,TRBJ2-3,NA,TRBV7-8,TGTGCCAGCAGCTACCCCGGGGGGGACACAGATACGCAGTATTTT,CASSYPGGDTDTQYF
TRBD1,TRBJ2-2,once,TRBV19,TGTGCCAGTAGTATTGATGGCACAGGGGGCTTACCCGGGGAGCTGTTTTTT,CASSIDGTGGLPGELFF
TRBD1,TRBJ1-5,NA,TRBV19,TGTGCCAGTAGCGGGACAGGGAATCAGCCCCAGCATTTT,CASSGTGNQPQHF
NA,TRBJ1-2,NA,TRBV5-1,TGCGCCAGCAGCCCGACAGCCAGCTATGGCTACACCTTC,CASSPTASYGYTF